This T cell receptor beta chain was captured in a study of long-term antiretroviral therapy in people with HIV. Prior to DNA extraction, the samples held roughly 1-10 million cryopreserved PBMC. immunoSEQ v3.0 was run at survey level. TCRdb's table, derived via immunoSEQ multiplex PCR, lists solely in-frame clones and lacks some. The sample yields over 30,000 clones, more than 95% seen once. The CDR3 sequence is 14 residues long. V was trimmed by 2 bases and J by 4 bases, leaving 12 bases between them. Germline CDR1 and CDR2: MNHEY and SVGAGI. The chain is built from TRBV6-5 and TRBJ2-7; no firm D call. The sequence derives from a man aged 25 to 40 with HIV. The material was unsorted PBMCs, obtained 6.9 years after starting antiretroviral therapy. CDR3 sequence (DNA): TGTGCCAGCAGTTACGTGTCAAAGGAATACGAGCAGTACTTC. This codes for CASSYVSKEYEQYF.